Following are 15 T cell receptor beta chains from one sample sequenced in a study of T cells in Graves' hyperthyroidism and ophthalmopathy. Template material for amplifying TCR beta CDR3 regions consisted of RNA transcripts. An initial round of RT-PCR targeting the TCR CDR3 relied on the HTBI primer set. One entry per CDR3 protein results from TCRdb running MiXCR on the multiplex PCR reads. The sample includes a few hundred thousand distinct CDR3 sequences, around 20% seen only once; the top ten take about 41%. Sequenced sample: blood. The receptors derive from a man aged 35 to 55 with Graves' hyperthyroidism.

The CDR3 protein is CASRLTGGSETQYF. The CDR3 coding sequence is TGTGCCAGCAGGCTTACAGGGGGTTCAGAGACCCAGTACTTC. This chain joins TRBV6-2 or TRBV6-3 and TRBJ2-5; 8 positions match TRBD1. From germline, CDR1 is MNHEY and CDR2 SVGEGT. The ends lost 6 bases at V and 4 bases at J; junction bases unmatched: 7. CDR3 length equals 14 residues.

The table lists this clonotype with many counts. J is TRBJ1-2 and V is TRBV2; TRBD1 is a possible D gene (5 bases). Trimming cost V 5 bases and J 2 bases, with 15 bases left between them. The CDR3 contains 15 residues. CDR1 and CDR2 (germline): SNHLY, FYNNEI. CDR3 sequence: CASSYDRSRNYGYTF. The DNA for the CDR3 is TGTGCCAGCAGTTATGACAGATCCCGCAACTATGGCTACACCTTC.

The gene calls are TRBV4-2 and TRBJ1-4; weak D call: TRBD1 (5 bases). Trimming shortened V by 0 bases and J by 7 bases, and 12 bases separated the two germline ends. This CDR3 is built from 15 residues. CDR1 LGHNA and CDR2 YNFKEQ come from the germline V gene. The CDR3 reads CASSQDGGGGEKLFF. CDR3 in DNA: TGTGCCAGCAGCCAAGATGGGGGTGGAGGTGAAAAACTGTTTTTT.

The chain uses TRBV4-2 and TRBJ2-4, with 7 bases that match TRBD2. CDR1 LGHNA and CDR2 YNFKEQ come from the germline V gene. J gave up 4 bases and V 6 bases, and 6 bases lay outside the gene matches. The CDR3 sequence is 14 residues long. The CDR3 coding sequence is TGTGCCAGCAGTCATGCAGCGGGAAAAAACATTCAGTACTTC. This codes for CASSHAAGKNIQYF.

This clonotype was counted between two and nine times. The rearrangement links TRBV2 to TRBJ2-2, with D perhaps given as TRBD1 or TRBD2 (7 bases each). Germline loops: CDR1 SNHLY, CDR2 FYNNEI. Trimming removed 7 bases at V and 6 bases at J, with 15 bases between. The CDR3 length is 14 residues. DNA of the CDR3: TGTGCCAGCAATGGGCAGGGGGGGGCCGGGGAGCTGTTTTTT. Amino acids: CASNGQGGAGELFF.

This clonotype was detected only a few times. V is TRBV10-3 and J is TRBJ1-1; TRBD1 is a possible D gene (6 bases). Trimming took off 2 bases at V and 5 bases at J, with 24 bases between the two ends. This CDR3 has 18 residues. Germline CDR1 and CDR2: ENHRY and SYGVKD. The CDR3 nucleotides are TGTGCCATCAGTGAGACTACCCGGGGGCCCGCCGGGGGTACTGAAGCTTTCTTT. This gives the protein CAISETTRGPAGGTEAFF.

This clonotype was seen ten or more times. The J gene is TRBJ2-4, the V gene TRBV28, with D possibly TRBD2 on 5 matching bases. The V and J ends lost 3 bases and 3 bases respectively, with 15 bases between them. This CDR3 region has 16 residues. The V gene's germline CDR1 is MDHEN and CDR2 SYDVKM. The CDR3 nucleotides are TGTGCCAGCAGTTTGGCTAGCTCGATGGGCAAAAACATTCAGTACTTC. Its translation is CASSLASSMGKNIQYF.

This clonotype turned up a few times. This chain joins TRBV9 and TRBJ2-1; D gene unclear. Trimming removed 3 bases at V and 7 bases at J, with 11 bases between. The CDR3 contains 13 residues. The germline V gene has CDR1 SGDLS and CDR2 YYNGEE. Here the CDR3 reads CASSASGWNEQFF. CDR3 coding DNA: TGTGCCAGCAGCGCCTCCGGGTGGAATGAGCAGTTCTTC.

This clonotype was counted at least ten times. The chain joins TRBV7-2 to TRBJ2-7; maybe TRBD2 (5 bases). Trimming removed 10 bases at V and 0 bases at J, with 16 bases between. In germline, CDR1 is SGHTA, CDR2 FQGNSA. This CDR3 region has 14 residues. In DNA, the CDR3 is TGTGCCACGACTAAAACGGCAGCCTCCTACGAGCAGTACTTC. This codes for CATTKTAASYEQYF.

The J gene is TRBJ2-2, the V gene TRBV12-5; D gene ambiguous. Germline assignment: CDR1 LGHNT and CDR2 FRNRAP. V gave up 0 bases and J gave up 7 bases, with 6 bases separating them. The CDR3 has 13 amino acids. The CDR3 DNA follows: TGTGCTAGTGGTTTGGTAGGCCGCGGGGAGCTGTTTTTT. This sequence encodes CASGLVGRGELFF.

CDR3: CASFPMVGLISETEAFF. The CDR3, as DNA: TGTGCCAGCTTTCCCATGGTGGGACTCATAAGTGAGACTGAAGCTTTCTTT. The chain couples TRBV28 to TRBJ1-1, with a tentative D call TRBD1 (5 bases). Germline CDR1 and CDR2: MDHEN and SYDVKM. V gave up 8 bases and J gave up 5 bases, with 27 bases separating them. The CDR3 loop spans 17 amino acids.

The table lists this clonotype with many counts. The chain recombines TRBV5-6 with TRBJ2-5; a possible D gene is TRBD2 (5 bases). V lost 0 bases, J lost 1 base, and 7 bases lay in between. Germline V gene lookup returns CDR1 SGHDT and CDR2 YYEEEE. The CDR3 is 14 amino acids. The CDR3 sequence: CASSLGLSQETQYF. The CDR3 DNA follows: TGTGCCAGCAGCTTGGGACTAAGCCAAGAGACCCAGTACTTC.

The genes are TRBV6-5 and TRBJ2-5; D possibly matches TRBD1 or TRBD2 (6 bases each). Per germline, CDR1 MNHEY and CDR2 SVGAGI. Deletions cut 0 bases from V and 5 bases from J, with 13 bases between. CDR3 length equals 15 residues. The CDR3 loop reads CASSYSGAGRETQYF. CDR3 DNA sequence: TGTGCCAGCAGTTACTCGGGGGCGGGGCGGGAGACCCAGTACTTC.

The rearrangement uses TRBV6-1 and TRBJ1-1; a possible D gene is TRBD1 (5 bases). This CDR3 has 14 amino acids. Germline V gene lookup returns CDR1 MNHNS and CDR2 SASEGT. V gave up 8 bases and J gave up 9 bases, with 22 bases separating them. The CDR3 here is CASARMGGGEKAFF. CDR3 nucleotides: TGTGCCAGCGCTCGAATGGGGGGGGGGGAGAAAGCTTTCTTT.

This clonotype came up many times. For the CDR3, the DNA is TGTGCCAGCAGCTTATCAGGGGGGACAGATACGCAGTATTTT. This sequence encodes CASSLSGGTDTQYF. The rearrangement joins TRBV7-6 to TRBJ2-3; weak D call: TRBD1 (7 bases). Trimming removed 2 bases at V and 3 bases at J, with 9 bases between. CDR3 length equals 14 residues. Germline CDR1 and CDR2: SGHVS and FNYEAQ.